This T cell receptor beta chain was sequenced during a study of cytomegalovirus exposure and HLA in healthy donors. The overall study: Earlier results showed roughly 120 million unique TCR beta sequences derived from around 170 million T cells. There were some 410 genotyped donors. Of these, 75% to 90% fell in the genetic ancestry cluster associated with self-reported Caucasian donors.

A multiplex PCR was run with 60 Vbeta primers and 13 Jbeta primers. Here immunoSEQ multiplex PCR was the method, and the copy in TCRdb shows in-frame clones only, minus some. The sample records around 120,000 clones, 70% to 80% being singletons. On this clone itself: The antigen is not known.

Notes on the study in general: Later on, an analysis tied 15,000 to 20,000 TCR beta sequences to HLA alleles at 0.05 false discovery rate. Solely CMV serostatus was available to characterize immune exposure.

The CDR3 has 19 amino acids. Trimming took 4 bases from V and 0 from J; bases not matched to a gene: 14. The germline gives CDR1 SEHNR, CDR2 FQNEAQ (reference sequence). The clonotype originates from a middle-aged man in good health and CMV-seropositive. The V gene is TRBV7-9, the J gene TRBJ1-1, with 10 bases lining up with TRBD1. Sequencing was performed on PBMCs. The CDR3 protein is CASSSTPGQGFELNTEAFF. Here the CDR3 DNA reads TGTGCCAGCAGCTCTACTCCGGGACAGGGGTTTGAGTTGAACACTGAAGCTTTCTTT. The full variable domain, its missing parts supplied by reference TRBV7-9 and TRBJ1-1, is DTGVSQNPRHKITKRGQNVTFRCDPISEHNRLYWYRQTLGQGPEFLTYFQNEAQLEKSRLLSDRFSAERPKGSFSTLEIQRTEQGDSAMYLCASSSTPGQGFELNTEAFFGQGTRLTVV.